These T cell receptor beta chains were read from a single sample in a study of shared clonotypes between healthy human individuals. Sequenced by immunoSEQ multiplex PCR; TCRdb stores in-frame clones only, minus some. The sample includes some 2.3 million clones, 85% to 95% seen only once; the top ten take approximately 0.4%. Sequencing was done on a sample of naive CD4+ T cells from PBMCs. The receptors come from a man aged 18 to 35 in good health. Some clones in this sample may be carry-over from other donors' samples. CDR3s include the opening cysteine and the closing phenylalanine or tryptophan. Each record gives: V gene, J gene, clone size, D gene, CDR3 protein, CDR3 DNA. D genes are given only for firm matches. Not all rows give a size; the values are once, few, many and, for expanded clones, a class.

V gene: TRBV27; J gene: TRBJ2-2; clone size: once; D gene: TRBD2; CDR3 protein: CATQRLAGSGELFF; CDR3 DNA: TGTGCCACCCAAAGACTAGCGGGATCCGGGGAGCTGTTTTTT
V gene: TRBV4-3; J gene: TRBJ2-2; clone size: once; D gene: TRBD1; CDR3 protein: CASSPRQGNTGELFF; CDR3 DNA: TGCGCCAGCAGCCCCCGACAGGGGAACACCGGGGAGCTGTTTTTT
V gene: TRBV11-2; J gene: TRBJ1-1; clone size: .; D gene: .; CDR3 protein: CASSFQGMNTEAFF; CDR3 DNA: TGTGCCAGCAGCTTCCAGGGGATGAACACTGAAGCTTTCTTT
V gene: TRBV19; J gene: TRBJ1-2; clone size: once; D gene: TRBD1; CDR3 protein: CASSTTGVANYGYTF; CDR3 DNA: TGTGCCAGTAGTACAACAGGGGTGGCTAACTATGGCTACACCTTC
V gene: TRBV6-1; J gene: TRBJ1-5; clone size: .; D gene: .; CDR3 protein: CASSEATYQPQHF; CDR3 DNA: TGTGCCAGCAGTGAAGCGACGTATCAGCCCCAGCATTTT
V gene: TRBV19; J gene: TRBJ1-1; clone size: .; D gene: .; CDR3 protein: CASRSIGARENTEAFF; CDR3 DNA: TGTGCCAGTAGATCGATAGGGGCCCGCGAGAACACTGAAGCTTTCTTT
V gene: TRBV7-3; J gene: TRBJ2-6; clone size: .; D gene: .; CDR3 protein: CASSSTGRGIPGGANVLTF; CDR3 DNA: TGTGCCAGCAGCTCTACAGGGAGGGGGATCCCGGGAGGGGCCAACGTCCTGACTTTC
V gene: TRBV28; J gene: TRBJ2-1; clone size: .; D gene: .; CDR3 protein: CASKGSNEQFF; CDR3 DNA: TGTGCCAGCAAGGGGTCGAATGAGCAGTTCTTC
V gene: TRBV7-9; J gene: TRBJ2-7; clone size: .; D gene: .; CDR3 protein: CASSPPGPFEQYF; CDR3 DNA: TGTGCCAGCAGCCCCCCGGGACCTTTCGAGCAGTACTTC
V gene: TRBV18; J gene: TRBJ1-5; clone size: .; D gene: .; CDR3 protein: CASSPTFNSHIDNQPQHF; CDR3 DNA: TGTGCCAGCTCACCCACATTTAACTCCCACATTGACAATCAGCCCCAGCATTTT
V gene: TRBV7-2; J gene: TRBJ1-3; clone size: .; D gene: .; CDR3 protein: CASGLRSSGNTIYF; CDR3 DNA: TGTGCCAGCGGCCTCAGGAGCTCTGGAAACACCATATATTTT
V gene: TRBV6-6; J gene: TRBJ2-7; clone size: .; D gene: TRBD1; CDR3 protein: CASSYREGQAGFEQYF; CDR3 DNA: TGTGCCAGCAGTTACCGCGAGGGACAGGCTGGTTTCGAGCAGTACTTC
V gene: TRBV6-1; J gene: TRBJ2-2; clone size: .; D gene: .; CDR3 protein: CASSSETANTGELFF; CDR3 DNA: TGTGCCAGCAGTTCAGAGACCGCGAACACCGGGGAGCTGTTTTTT
V gene: TRBV7-2; J gene: TRBJ1-1; clone size: .; D gene: .; CDR3 protein: CASSLAGGQRIPSAEAFF; CDR3 DNA: TGTGCCAGCAGCTTAGCGGGAGGACAGAGGATCCCATCTGCTGAAGCTTTCTTT
V gene: TRBV7-3; J gene: TRBJ1-1; clone size: once; D gene: TRBD1; CDR3 protein: CASSRDRDSTEAFF; CDR3 DNA: TGTGCCAGCAGCCGGGACAGGGATTCCACTGAAGCTTTCTTT
V gene: TRBV28; J gene: TRBJ1-1; clone size: .; D gene: .; CDR3 protein: CASPPPTDMNTEAFF; CDR3 DNA: TGTGCCAGCCCTCCCCCGACCGATATGAACACTGAAGCTTTCTTT
V gene: TRBV11-1; J gene: TRBJ1-2; clone size: .; D gene: TRBD1; CDR3 protein: CASSETGGYGYTF; CDR3 DNA: TGTGCCAGCAGCGAAACAGGGGGCTATGGCTACACCTTC
V gene: TRBV5-6; J gene: TRBJ2-1; clone size: .; D gene: TRBD2; CDR3 protein: CASSLAGSGDDNEQFF; CDR3 DNA: TGTGCCAGCAGCTTGGCGGGTAGCGGGGACGACAATGAGCAGTTCTTC
V gene: TRBV7-2; J gene: TRBJ2-7; clone size: .; D gene: .; CDR3 protein: CASSGPSQGEQYF; CDR3 DNA: TGTGCCAGTTCTGGGCCCTCACAGGGCGAGCAGTACTTC
V gene: TRBV28; J gene: TRBJ2-1; clone size: .; D gene: .; CDR3 protein: CASRRRDGYNEQFF; CDR3 DNA: TGTGCCAGCAGGCGTAGGGACGGCTACAATGAGCAGTTCTTC
V gene: TRBV6-6; J gene: TRBJ2-7; clone size: once; D gene: TRBD2; CDR3 protein: CASSYSSGRAYEQYF; CDR3 DNA: TGTGCCAGCAGTTACAGTAGCGGGAGGGCCTACGAGCAGTACTTC
V gene: TRBV5-6; J gene: TRBJ2-7; clone size: .; D gene: TRBD1; CDR3 protein: CASSWGQSRYEQYF; CDR3 DNA: TGTGCCAGCAGCTGGGGACAGTCGCGGTACGAGCAGTACTTC
V gene: TRBV14; J gene: TRBJ2-7; clone size: .; D gene: .; CDR3 protein: CASSQDWGRGIYEQYF; CDR3 DNA: TGTGCCAGCAGCCAAGATTGGGGCAGGGGTATATACGAGCAGTACTTC
V gene: TRBV5-1; J gene: TRBJ2-4; clone size: .; D gene: .; CDR3 protein: CASSLGLAKNIQYF; CDR3 DNA: TGCGCCAGCAGCTTAGGGCTAGCCAAAAACATTCAGTACTTC
V gene: TRBV27; J gene: TRBJ1-1; clone size: .; D gene: .; CDR3 protein: CASSLKGSANTEAFF; CDR3 DNA: TGTGCCAGCAGTTTAAAGGGGTCCGCTAACACTGAAGCTTTCTTT
V gene: TRBV7-2; J gene: TRBJ2-1; clone size: .; D gene: .; CDR3 protein: CASSLAASSYNEQFF; CDR3 DNA: TGTGCCAGCAGCTTAGCGGCTAGCTCCTACAATGAGCAGTTCTTC
V gene: TRBV4-1; J gene: TRBJ2-1; clone size: .; D gene: TRBD2; CDR3 protein: CASSQNSGSNGEQFF; CDR3 DNA: TGCGCCAGCAGCCAGAATAGCGGGAGTAACGGTGAGCAGTTCTTC
V gene: TRBV28; J gene: TRBJ2-7; clone size: .; D gene: .; CDR3 protein: CASSLSRRVSVQYF; CDR3 DNA: TGTGCCAGCAGTTTATCCAGGCGGGTTTCAGTGCAGTACTTC
V gene: TRBV6-5; J gene: TRBJ2-7; clone size: .; D gene: TRBD2; CDR3 protein: CAVKSGSSYEQYF; CDR3 DNA: TGTGCCGTAAAGAGCGGGAGCTCCTACGAGCAGTACTTC
V gene: TRBV15; J gene: TRBJ2-7; clone size: .; D gene: .; CDR3 protein: CATSRGRAAYEQYF; CDR3 DNA: TGTGCCACCAGCAGAGGCAGGGCGGCGTACGAGCAGTACTTC
V gene: TRBV6-1; J gene: TRBJ1-1; clone size: once; D gene: .; CDR3 protein: CASELGQNTEAFF; CDR3 DNA: TGTGCCAGCGAACTTGGGCAGAACACTGAAGCTTTCTTT
V gene: TRBV6-6; J gene: TRBJ1-3; clone size: .; D gene: TRBD1; CDR3 protein: CASRNPGQGLNTIYF; CDR3 DNA: TGTGCCAGCAGGAATCCGGGACAGGGGTTGAACACCATATATTTT
V gene: TRBV6-5; J gene: TRBJ1-5; clone size: .; D gene: .; CDR3 protein: CASRGGVHQPQHF; CDR3 DNA: TGTGCCAGCAGAGGGGGGGTGCATCAGCCCCAGCATTTT
V gene: TRBV2; J gene: TRBJ2-5; clone size: .; D gene: .; CDR3 protein: CASRRDIKETQYF; CDR3 DNA: TGTGCCAGCAGGAGGGACATAAAAGAGACCCAGTACTTC
V gene: TRBV5-4; J gene: TRBJ1-1; clone size: .; D gene: .; CDR3 protein: CASSLVGGYGTEAFF; CDR3 DNA: TGTGCCAGCAGCTTGGTCGGGGGGTATGGAACTGAAGCTTTCTTT
V gene: TRBV7-3; J gene: TRBJ2-6; clone size: .; D gene: .; CDR3 protein: CASSSNRDSSGANVLTF; CDR3 DNA: TGTGCCAGCAGCTCCAACAGGGACTCATCTGGGGCCAACGTCCTGACTTTC
V gene: TRBV10-2; J gene: TRBJ2-5; clone size: .; D gene: .; CDR3 protein: CASSEAGSLRETQYF; CDR3 DNA: TGCGCCAGCAGTGAGGCCGGGAGCCTAAGAGAGACCCAGTACTTC
V gene: TRBV5-1; J gene: TRBJ1-2; clone size: .; D gene: TRBD1; CDR3 protein: CASSLGQGNVYGYTF; CDR3 DNA: TGCGCCAGCAGCCTCGGACAGGGAAATGTCTATGGCTACACCTTC